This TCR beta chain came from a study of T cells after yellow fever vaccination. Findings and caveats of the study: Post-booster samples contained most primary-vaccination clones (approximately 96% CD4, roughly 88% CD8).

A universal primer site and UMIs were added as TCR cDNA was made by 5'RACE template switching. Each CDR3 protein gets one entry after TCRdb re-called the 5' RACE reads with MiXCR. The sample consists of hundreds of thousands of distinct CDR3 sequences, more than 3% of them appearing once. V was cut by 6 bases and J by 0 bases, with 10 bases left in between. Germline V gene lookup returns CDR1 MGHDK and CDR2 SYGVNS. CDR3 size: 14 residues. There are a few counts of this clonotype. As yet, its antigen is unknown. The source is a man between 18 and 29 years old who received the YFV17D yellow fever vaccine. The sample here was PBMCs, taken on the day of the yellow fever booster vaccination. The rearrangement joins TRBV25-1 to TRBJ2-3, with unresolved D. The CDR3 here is CASRSATSTDTQYF. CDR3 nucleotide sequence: TGTGCCAGCAGATCGGCTACTAGCACAGATACGCAGTATTTT.